This TCR beta chain was captured by sequencing in a study of somatic mutations in cytotoxic T cells in rheumatoid arthritis. Assay used: immunoSEQ multiplex PCR; TCRdb lists only in-frame clones, some missing. The sample shows fewer than 25,000 clones, approximately 80% of them seen only once. Trimming shortened V by 1 base and J by 1 base, and 11 bases separated the two germline ends. Germline CDR1 SNHLY, CDR2 FYNNEI. The CDR3 is 15 residues long. Material for sequencing was CD8+ T cells sorted from blood. The chain couples TRBV2 to TRBJ2-7, with a tentative D call TRBD2 (6 bases). This sequence was found in an adult with rheumatoid arthritis. The CDR3 DNA reads TGTGCCAGCAGTGAAGGGACTATTCCTTCCTACGAGCAGTACTTC. Its protein product is CASSEGTIPSYEQYF.